This T cell receptor beta chain was captured in a study of tumor-infiltrating lymphocytes in oesophageal squamous cell carcinoma (dated by TCRdb to the mid-2010s). In this sample, this clonotype turned up many times. Its antigen is currently not known. Per-nucleotide qualities are absent, and no much larger clonotype sits a single base away. The germline V gene (reference sequence) sets CDR1 to LNHNV and CDR2 to YYDKDF. The CDR3 runs 16 residues from the cysteine to the phenylalanine. The read is trimmed to its CDR3 DNA, 48 bases read in frame from base 1. V drops 0 bases and J drops 6 bases, leaving 17 bases in between. The library was obtained by PCR. This sample was sequenced with an Illumina HiSeq 2000. TCRdb reanalyzed the raw reads on its own, using fastp at Q25 for trimming and MiXCR for clone calling, and kept in-frame beta chains. Rows merge per CDR3 protein into single entries with the most common DNA and genes. The sample table holds about 15,000 distinct CDR3 sequences, of which roughly half were seen once. The leading ten clones occupy roughly two fifths of the sample.

The receptor's source is a female donor with esophageal squamous cell carcinoma. The V and J genes are TRBV15 and TRBJ1-2; TRBD1 is a weak D gene call, 5 bases matching. The sequenced material came from esophageal tumor tissue. The sequenced DNA is TGTGCCACCAGCAGAGATTCCGGGATTGCAGGGCATGGCTACACCTTC. Translation gives CATSRDSGIAGHGYTF.